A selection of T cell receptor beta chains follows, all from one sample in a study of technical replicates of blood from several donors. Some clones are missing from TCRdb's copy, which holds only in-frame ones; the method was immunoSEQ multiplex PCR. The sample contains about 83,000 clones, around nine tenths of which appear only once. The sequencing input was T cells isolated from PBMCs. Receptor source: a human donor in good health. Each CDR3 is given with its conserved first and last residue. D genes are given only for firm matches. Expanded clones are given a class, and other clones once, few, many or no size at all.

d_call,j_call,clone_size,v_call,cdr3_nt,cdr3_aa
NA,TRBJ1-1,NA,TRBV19,TGTGCCAGTCGACACCAGGGCACTGAAGCTTTCTTT,CASRHQGTEAFF
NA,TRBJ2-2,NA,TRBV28,TGTGCCAGCAGTTCGGGACAGAACACCGGGGAGCTGTTTTTT,CASSSGQNTGELFF
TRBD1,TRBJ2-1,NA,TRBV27,TGTGCCAGCAGTGCCGGGACAGGGGGTTACAATGAGCAGTTCTTC,CASSAGTGGYNEQFF
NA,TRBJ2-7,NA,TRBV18,TGTGCCAGCTCGCCTGCGGGGAACGAGCAGTACTTC,CASSPAGNEQYF
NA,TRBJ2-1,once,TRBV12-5,TGTGCTAGTGGTTTGATCGAGGAGCAGTTCTTC,CASGLIEEQFF
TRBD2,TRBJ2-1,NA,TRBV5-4,TGTGCCAGCAGCTCGGCTAGCGGGGGGGCCACTGAGCAGTTCTTC,CASSSASGGATEQFF
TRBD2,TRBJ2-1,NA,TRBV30,TGTGCCTGGAGCGGGGGTAGCGGGGGGGGAACCTACAATGAGCAGTTCTTC,CAWSGGSGGGTYNEQFF
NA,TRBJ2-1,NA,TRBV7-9,TGTGCCAGCAGCTTAGGCGGCAGGGGCGATGAGCAGTTCTTC,CASSLGGRGDEQFF
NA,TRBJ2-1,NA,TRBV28,TGTGCCAGCAGGCGCCAGGCAACGAGCTCCTACAATGAGCAGTTCTTC,CASRRQATSSYNEQFF
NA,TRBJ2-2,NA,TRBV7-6,TGTGCCAGCAGCCCAACCCCCAGCGGAGTTAACACCGGGGAGCTGTTTTTT,CASSPTPSGVNTGELFF
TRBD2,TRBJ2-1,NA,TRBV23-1,TGCGCCAGCAGTGAGTCGGGGGGGAACAATGAGCAGTTCTTC,CASSESGGNNEQFF
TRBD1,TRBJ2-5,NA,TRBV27,TGTGCCAGCGGTACCCAAGTCAAGACAGGGGGAGAACAAGAGACCCAGTACTTC,CASGTQVKTGGEQETQYF
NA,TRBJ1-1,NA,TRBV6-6,TGTGCCAGCAGTTACTCGTCACAGACAAACACTGAAGCTTTCTTT,CASSYSSQTNTEAFF
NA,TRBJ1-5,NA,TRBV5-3,TGTGCCAGAAGCTTGGGAGCAAATAGCAATCAGCCCCAGCATTTT,CARSLGANSNQPQHF
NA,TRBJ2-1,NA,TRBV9,TGTGCCAGCAGCGTAGGGTGGGGGCAAGGGAATGAGCAGTTCTTC,CASSVGWGQGNEQFF
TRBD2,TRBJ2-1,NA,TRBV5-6,TGTGCCAGCAGCCATACGAGCCAGCGGGGGCCCAACAATGAGCAGTTCTTC,CASSHTSQRGPNNEQFF
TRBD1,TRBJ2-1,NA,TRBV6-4,TGTGCCAGCAGTGGTAGGGCAGGGGGCAATGAGCAGTTCTTC,CASSGRAGGNEQFF
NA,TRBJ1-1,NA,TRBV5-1,TGCGCCAGCAGCTTGGAGAGGGTTTCAACTGAAGCTTTCTTT,CASSLERVSTEAFF
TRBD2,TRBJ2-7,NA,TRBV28,TGTGCCAGCAGTGGATCTAGCGGGAGCGGCAACGAGCAGTACTTC,CASSGSSGSGNEQYF
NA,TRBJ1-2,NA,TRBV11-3,TGTGCCAGCAGCTTAGGCGAGGACTATGGCTACACCTTC,CASSLGEDYGYTF
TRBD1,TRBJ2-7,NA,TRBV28,TGTGCCAGCAGCCCACAGGGGTACGAGCAGTACTTC,CASSPQGYEQYF
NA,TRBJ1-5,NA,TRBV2,TGTGCCAGCAAAATAGAGGGCGTTGGGACCCAGCATTTT,CASKIEGVGTQHF
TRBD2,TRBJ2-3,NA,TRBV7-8,TGTGCCAGCAGCTTCCCATTATCGGGAGGGTTAAATACGCAGTATTTT,CASSFPLSGGLNTQYF
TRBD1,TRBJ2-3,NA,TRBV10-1,TGCGCCAGCAGCGTGACAGGGGGAAGCACAGATACGCAGTATTTT,CASSVTGGSTDTQYF
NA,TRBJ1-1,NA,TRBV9,TGTGCCAGCAGCGTTGAGACAGGCTCAAACACTGAAGCTTTCTTT,CASSVETGSNTEAFF
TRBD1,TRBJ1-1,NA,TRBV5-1,TGCGCCAGCAGCGTCCGTCGACAGGGGCCAAATCGTATATCGAACACTGAAGCTTTCTTT,CASSVRRQGPNRISNTEAFF
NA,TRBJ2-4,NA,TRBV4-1,TGCGCCAGCAGCCAAGAGGGCGGGGCCTTAGCCAAAAACATTCAGTACTTC,CASSQEGGALAKNIQYF
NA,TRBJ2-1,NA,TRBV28,TGTGCCAGCAGTTACGGCCCGAAACTAGCCCAATACAATGAGCAGTTCTTC,CASSYGPKLAQYNEQFF
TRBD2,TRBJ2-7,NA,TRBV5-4,TGTGCCAGCAGCTTGGATCAAGCGGGGTACGAGCAGTACTTC,CASSLDQAGYEQYF
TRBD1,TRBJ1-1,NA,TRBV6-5,TGTGCCAGCAGTTACTCCGGGACAGGGGATACTGAAGCTTTCTTT,CASSYSGTGDTEAFF
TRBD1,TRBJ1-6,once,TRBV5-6,TGTGCCAGCAGCTTGTCAGGGGGCGGCTATAATTCACCCCTCCACTTT,CASSLSGGGYNSPLHF
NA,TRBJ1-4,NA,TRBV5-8,TGTGCCAGCAGCATAGAGGGGGACCCAACTAATGAAAAACTGTTTTTT,CASSIEGDPTNEKLFF
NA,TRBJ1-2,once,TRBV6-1,TGTGCCAGCAGTGGACTGACAGAATACAACTATGGCTACACCTTC,CASSGLTEYNYGYTF
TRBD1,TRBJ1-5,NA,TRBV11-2,TGTGCCAGCAGCTCCGGACAGGGTTTCGGCAATCAGCCCCAGCATTTT,CASSSGQGFGNQPQHF
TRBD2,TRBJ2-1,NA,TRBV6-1,TGTGCCAGCACCAGACTAGCGGGAGGTCTCAATGAGCAGTTCTTC,CASTRLAGGLNEQFF
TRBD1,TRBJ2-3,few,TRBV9,TGTGCCAGCAGCGTAGCTCAGGGGGCAGATACGCAGTATTTT,CASSVAQGADTQYF
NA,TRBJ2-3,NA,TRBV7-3,TGTGCCAGCAGTTGGGGGCTCTCCGGTTTAGATACGCAGTATTTT,CASSWGLSGLDTQYF
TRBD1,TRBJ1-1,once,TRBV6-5,TGTGCCAGCAGTTCCAGACAGGGGGCTTGGGGCACTGAAGCTTTCTTT,CASSSRQGAWGTEAFF
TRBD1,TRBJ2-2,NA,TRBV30,TGTGCCTGGAGTGTATCCCCACAGGGGGCCGGGGAGCTGTTTTTT,CAWSVSPQGAGELFF
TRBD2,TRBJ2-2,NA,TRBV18,TGTGCCAGCTCACCAACGCTAGCGGTAATCGCCGGGGAGCTGTTTTTT,CASSPTLAVIAGELFF
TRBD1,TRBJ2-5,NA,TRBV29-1,TGCAGCGTCGATAGGACAGGCCAAGAGACCCAGTACTTC,CSVDRTGQETQYF
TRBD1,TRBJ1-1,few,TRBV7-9,TGTGCCAGCAGCGAAGCGGGGACAGGCGTTGAGAACACTGAAGCTTTCTTT,CASSEAGTGVENTEAFF
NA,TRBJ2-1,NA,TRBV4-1,TGCGCCAGCAGCCAAGTTATTAATGAGCAGTTCTTC,CASSQVINEQFF
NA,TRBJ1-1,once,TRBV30,TGTGCCTGGGGAAGGGCCAGGGGATTTTTCGCTGAAGCTTTCTTT,CAWGRARGFFAEAFF
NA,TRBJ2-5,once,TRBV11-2,TGTGCCAGCAGCCCCGGCGGTAGTGGGACCCAGTACTTC,CASSPGGSGTQYF
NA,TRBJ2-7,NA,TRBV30,TGTGCCTGGAGAGGTGATGCGGGCTACGAGCAGTACTTC,CAWRGDAGYEQYF
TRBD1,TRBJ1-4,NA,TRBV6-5,TGTGCCAGCAGTTACTCAGGGACAGGTCGTGAAAAACTGTTTTTT,CASSYSGTGREKLFF
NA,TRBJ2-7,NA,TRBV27,TGTGCCAGCTCAGGGGATTCCTACGAGCAGTACTTC,CASSGDSYEQYF
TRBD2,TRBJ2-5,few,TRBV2,TGTGCCAGCAGGGAGACTAGCGGGGGGCTCGAGACCCAGTACTTC,CASRETSGGLETQYF
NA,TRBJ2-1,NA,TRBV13,TGTGCCAGCAGCTTAGGGGACTTCAATCCGTTCTTC,CASSLGDFNPFF
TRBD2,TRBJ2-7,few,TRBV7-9,TGTGCCAGCAGCTTACCCAAGGGCGGGAGATGGGTTAATTACGAGCAGTACTTC,CASSLPKGGRWVNYEQYF
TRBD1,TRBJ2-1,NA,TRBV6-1,TGTGCCAGCAGTTCCGGGACAGCTCTATTCAATGAGCAGTTCTTC,CASSSGTALFNEQFF
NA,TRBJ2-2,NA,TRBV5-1,TGCGCCAGCAGCTTGATGTACCGGGACAAATTCACCGGGGAGCTGTTTTTT,CASSLMYRDKFTGELFF
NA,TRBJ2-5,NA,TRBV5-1,TGCGCCAGCAGCTTGGGGAGGGGGGGTCAAGAGACCCAGTACTTC,CASSLGRGGQETQYF
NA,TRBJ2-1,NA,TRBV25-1,TGTGCCAGCAGCCTGGGGGACTCCGCGTTCTTC,CASSLGDSAFF
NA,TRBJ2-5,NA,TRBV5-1,TGCGCCAGCAGCTTGTACAGTTGGGAGACCCAGTACTTC,CASSLYSWETQYF
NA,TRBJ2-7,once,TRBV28,TGTGCCAGCAGTTTTGACAGCTCCTACGAGCAGTACTTC,CASSFDSSYEQYF
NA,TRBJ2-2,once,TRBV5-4,TGTGCCAGCAGCCAAGGGACTCCTGGCGGGGAGCTGTTTTTT,CASSQGTPGGELFF
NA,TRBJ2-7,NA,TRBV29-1,TGCAGCGTTGTGAACAGGGCCAACTACGAGCAGTACTTC,CSVVNRANYEQYF
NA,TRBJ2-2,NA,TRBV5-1,TGCGCCAGCAGCATAACTAGTTCGCTGTCGACCGGGGAGCTGTTTTTT,CASSITSSLSTGELFF